The clone carrying this T cell receptor beta chain was observed a single time. The study profiled TCR beta VDJ and CDR3 using genomic DNA as template. Using its own MiXCR run on the reads, TCRdb lists one record per CDR3 protein. The sample has about 170,000 distinct CDR3 sequences, about 60% seen once. This entry comes from a study of CD8+CD57+ T cells in acquired aplastic anemia. Across the whole study: DNA recovered from sorted CD4+ and CD8+ cells had a mean of approximately 3.4 ug. CD4+ cell libraries from healthy donors averaged around 11 million reads.

This CDR3 contains 13 residues. CDR1 and CDR2 from the germline V gene are SGDLS and YYNGEE. Trimming removed 0 bases from V and 4 bases from J; junction bases left unmatched: 1. Sequenced: sorted CD4+, CD8+, or CD8+CD57+ T cells (not recorded which) from PBMCs. The sequence derives from a human donor in good health. The chain is built from TRBV9 and TRBJ2-7, with 7 bases aligning to TRBD2. For the CDR3, the DNA is TGTGCCAGCAGCGTAGAAGCGGGGTACGAGCAGTACTTC. This gives the protein CASSVEAGYEQYF.